The T cell receptor beta chain under discussion was sequenced for a study of control samples from healthy donors and cancer patients (dated by TCRdb to 2019 to 2021). Spanning cysteine to phenylalanine, the CDR3 consists of 13 amino acids. The entry retains the CDR3 DNA only, 39 bases that are in frame from base 1. Trimming at the junction amounts to 4 bases on V and 1 base on J, and the germline ends lie 6 bases apart. Reading the germline V gene gives CDR1 SGHTS and CDR2 YDEGEE. Regarding this clone: This receptor's antigen is unknown. The sample holds no much larger clone one base away, and base qualities are not on file.

Library preparation was by the immunoSEQ multiplex PCR assay. TCRdb provides this immuneACCESS table in a form limited to in-frame rearrangements. Some clones are lacking; in checked studies, under half of them reflect an unresolved V gene, and why the rest are absent is not known. In all, the sample holds around 94,000 clones, and over 90% of those were seen once. The biggest ten clones account for about 1.5% of the sample. The sequenced sample was blood. Recombination joined TRBV5-8 with TRBJ1-5, with the D gene not confidently named. The source is a woman between 25 and 40 years old in good health. The CDR3 protein sequence reads: CASSLLSNQPQHF. The DNA sequence follows: TGTGCCAGCAGCCTCCTCAGCAATCAGCCCCAGCATTTT.